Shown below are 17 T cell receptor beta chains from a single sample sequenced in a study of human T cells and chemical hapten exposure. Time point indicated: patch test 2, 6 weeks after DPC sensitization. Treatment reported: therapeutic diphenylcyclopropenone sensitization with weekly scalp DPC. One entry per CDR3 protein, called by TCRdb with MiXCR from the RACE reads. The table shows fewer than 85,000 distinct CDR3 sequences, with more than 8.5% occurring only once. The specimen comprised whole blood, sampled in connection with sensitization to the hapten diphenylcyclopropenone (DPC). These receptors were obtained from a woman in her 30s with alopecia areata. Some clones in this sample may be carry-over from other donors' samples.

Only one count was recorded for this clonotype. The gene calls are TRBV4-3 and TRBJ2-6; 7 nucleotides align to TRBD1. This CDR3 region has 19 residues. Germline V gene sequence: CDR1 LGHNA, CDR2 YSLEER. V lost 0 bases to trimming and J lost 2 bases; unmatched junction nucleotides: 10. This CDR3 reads CASSQEKGAGTTGANVLTF. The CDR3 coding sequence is TGCGCCAGCAGCCAAGAGAAGGGGGCCGGGACAACTGGGGCCAACGTCCTGACTTTC.

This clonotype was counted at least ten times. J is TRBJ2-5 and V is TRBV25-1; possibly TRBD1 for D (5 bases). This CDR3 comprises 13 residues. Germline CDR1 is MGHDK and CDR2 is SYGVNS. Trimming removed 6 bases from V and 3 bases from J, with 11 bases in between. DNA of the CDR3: TGTGCCAGCAGCCCTAACAGGAAAGAGACCCAGTACTTC. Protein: CASSPNRKETQYF.

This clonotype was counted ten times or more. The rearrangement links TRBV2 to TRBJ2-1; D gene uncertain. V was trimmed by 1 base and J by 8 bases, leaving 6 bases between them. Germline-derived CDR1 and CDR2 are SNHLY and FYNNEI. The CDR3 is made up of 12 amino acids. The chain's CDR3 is CASSEVGYEQFF. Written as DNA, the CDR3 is TGTGCCAGCAGTGAAGTCGGCTATGAGCAGTTCTTC. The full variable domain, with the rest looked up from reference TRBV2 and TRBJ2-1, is EPEVTQTPSHQVTQMGQEVILRCVPISNHLYFYWYRQILGQKVEFLVSFYNNEISEKSEIFDDQFSVERPDGSNFTLKIRSTKLEDSAMYFCASSEVGYEQFFGPGTRLTVL.

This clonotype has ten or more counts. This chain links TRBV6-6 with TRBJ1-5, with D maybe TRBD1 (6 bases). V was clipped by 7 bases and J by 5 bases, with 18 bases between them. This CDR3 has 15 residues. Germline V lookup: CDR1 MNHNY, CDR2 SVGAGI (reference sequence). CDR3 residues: CASMRGTGIDQPQHF. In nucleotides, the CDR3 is TGTGCCAGCATGCGAGGTACAGGGATCGATCAGCCCCAGCATTTT.

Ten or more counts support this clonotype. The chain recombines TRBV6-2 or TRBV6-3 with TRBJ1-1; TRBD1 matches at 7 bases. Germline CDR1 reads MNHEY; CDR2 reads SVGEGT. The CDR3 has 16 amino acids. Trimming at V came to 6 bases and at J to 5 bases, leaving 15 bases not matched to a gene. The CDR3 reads CASRDRTGKVGTEAFF. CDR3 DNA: TGTGCCAGCAGAGATCGGACAGGAAAGGTCGGTACTGAAGCTTTCTTT.

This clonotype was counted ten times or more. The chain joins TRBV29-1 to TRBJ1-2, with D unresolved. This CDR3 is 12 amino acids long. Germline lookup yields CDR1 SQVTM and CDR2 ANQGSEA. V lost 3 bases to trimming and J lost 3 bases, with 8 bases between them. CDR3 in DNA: TGCAGCGTTGAGAACGGTGACTATGGCTACACCTTC. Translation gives CSVENGDYGYTF.

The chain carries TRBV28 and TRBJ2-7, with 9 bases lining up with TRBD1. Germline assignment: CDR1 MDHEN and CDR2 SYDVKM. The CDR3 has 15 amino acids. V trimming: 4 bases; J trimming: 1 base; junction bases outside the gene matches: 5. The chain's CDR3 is CASSSAGTGSYEQYF. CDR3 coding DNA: TGTGCCAGCAGTTCTGCCGGGACAGGGTCCTACGAGCAGTACTTC.

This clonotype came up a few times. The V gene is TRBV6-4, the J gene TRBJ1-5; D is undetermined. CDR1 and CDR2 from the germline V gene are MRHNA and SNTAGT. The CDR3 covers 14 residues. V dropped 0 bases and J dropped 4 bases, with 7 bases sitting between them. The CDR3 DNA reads TGTGCCAGCAGTGACTCGCTTGGAAATCAGCCCCAGCATTTT. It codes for CASSDSLGNQPQHF.

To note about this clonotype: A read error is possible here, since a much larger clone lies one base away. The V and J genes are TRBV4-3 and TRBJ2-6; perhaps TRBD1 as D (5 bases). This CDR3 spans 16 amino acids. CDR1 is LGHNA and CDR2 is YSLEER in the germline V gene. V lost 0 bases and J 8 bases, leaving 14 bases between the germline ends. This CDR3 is CASSQDPGSGTNVLTF. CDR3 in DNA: TGCGCCAGCAGCCAAGACCCGGGTTCAGGGACCAACGTCCTGACTTTC.

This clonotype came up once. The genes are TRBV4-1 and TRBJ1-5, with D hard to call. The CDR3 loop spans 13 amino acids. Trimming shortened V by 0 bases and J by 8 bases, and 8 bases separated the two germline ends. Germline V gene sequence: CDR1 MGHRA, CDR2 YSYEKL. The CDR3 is CASSQDRSKPQHF. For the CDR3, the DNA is TGCGCCAGCAGCCAAGACCGCAGCAAGCCCCAGCATTTT.

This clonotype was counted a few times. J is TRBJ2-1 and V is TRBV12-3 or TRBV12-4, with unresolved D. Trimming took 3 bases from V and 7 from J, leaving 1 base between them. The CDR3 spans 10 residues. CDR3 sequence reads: CASSFNEQFF. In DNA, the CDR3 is TGTGCCAGCAGTTTTAATGAGCAGTTCTTC.

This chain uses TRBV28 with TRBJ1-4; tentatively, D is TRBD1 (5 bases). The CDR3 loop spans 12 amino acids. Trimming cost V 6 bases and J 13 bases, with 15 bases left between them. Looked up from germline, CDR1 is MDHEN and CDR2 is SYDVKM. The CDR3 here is CASRQQVGGLFF. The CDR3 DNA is TGTGCCAGCAGACAACAGGTTGGGGGACTGTTTTTT. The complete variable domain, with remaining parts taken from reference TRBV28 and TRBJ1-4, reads DVKVTQSSRYLVKRTGEKVFLECVQDMDHENMFWYRQDPGLGLRLIYFSYDVKMKEKGDIPEGYSVSREKKERFSLILESASTNQTSMYLCASRQQVGGLFFGSGTQLSVL.

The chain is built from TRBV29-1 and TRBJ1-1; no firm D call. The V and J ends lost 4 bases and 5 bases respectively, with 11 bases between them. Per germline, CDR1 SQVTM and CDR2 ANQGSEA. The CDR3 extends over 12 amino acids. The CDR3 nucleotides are TGCAGCGTTGGGGGAGGAGGAACTGAAGCTTTCTTT. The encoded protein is CSVGGGGTEAFF.

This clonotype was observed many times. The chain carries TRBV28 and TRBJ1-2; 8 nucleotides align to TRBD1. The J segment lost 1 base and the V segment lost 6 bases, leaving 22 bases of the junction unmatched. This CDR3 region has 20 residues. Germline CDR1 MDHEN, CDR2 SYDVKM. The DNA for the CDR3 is TGTGCCAGCAGCAAAAATTACCCTGAGACAGGGGACCGTGGTAACTATGGCTACACCTTC. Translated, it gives CASSKNYPETGDRGNYGYTF.

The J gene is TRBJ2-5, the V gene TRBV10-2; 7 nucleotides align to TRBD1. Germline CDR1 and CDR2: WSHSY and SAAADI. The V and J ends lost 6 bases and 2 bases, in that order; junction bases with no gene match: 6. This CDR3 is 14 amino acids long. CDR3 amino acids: CASSPDRTQETQYF. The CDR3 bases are TGCGCCAGCAGCCCGGACAGGACGCAAGAGACCCAGTACTTC.

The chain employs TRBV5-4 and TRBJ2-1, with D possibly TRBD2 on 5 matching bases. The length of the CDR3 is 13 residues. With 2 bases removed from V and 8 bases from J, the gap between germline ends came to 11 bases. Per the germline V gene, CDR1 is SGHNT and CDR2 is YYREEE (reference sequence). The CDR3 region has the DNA TGTGCCAGCAGCTTAGCGGCCGGGCATGAGCAGTTCTTC. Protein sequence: CASSLAAGHEQFF.

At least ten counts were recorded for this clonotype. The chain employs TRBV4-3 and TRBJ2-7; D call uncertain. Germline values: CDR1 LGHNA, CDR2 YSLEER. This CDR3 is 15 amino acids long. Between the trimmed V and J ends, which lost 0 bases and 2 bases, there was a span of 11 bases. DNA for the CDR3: TGCGCCAGCAGCCAAGATCCGGCCGTAACCTACGAGCAGTACTTC. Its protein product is CASSQDPAVTYEQYF.